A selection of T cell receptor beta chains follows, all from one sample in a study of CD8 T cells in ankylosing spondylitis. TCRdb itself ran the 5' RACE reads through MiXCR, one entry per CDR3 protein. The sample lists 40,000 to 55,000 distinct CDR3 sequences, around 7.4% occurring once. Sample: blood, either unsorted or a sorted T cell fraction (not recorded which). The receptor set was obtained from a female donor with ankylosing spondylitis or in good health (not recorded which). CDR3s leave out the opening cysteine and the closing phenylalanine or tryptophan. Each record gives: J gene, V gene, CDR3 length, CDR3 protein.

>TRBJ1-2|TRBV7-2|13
ASSFPGMINYGYT
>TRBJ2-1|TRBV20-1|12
SARVFAGGYEQF
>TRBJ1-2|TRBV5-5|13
ASSSPGGGLYGYT
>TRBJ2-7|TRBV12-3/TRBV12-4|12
ASTIRLGFYEQY
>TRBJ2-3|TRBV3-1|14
ASSQLAGADLDTQY
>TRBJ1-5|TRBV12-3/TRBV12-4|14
ASSAGLRAGNQPQH
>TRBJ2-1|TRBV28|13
ASSPGTEKYNEQF
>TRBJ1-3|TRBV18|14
ASWDGLPNSGNTIY
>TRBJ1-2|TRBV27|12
ASSSGQGEYGYT
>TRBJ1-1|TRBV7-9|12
ASSFWTVGTEAF
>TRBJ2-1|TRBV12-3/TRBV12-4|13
ASGRGTGDYNEQF
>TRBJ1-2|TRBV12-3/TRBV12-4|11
ASRLGQDYGYT
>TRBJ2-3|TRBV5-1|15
ASSRGGTGKLTDTQY
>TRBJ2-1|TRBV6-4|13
ASSELAGAYNEQF
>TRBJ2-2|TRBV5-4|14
ASSYSGGNLAGELF
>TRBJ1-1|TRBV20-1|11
SASGTVNTEAF
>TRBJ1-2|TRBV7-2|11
ASTLGWGYGYT
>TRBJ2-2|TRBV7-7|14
ASSSRTAANTGELF
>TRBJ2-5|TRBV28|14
ASSSPGQSVQETQY
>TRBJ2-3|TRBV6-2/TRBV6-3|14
ASSYSSGASTDTQY
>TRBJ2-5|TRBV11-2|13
ASSLGLILRETQY
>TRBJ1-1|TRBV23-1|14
ASSQSSGAADTEAF
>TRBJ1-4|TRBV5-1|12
ASSLDSGNEKLF
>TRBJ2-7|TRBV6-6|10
ASSYSPYEQY
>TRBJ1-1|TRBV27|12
ASSLTGADTEAF
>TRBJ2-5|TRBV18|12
ASSLGTGQETQY
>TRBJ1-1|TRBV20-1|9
SARTGPEAF
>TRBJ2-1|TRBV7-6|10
ASSLEAGVPF
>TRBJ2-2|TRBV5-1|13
ASSYETGPPGELF